This entry concerns a single TCR beta chain. This clone was found a few times. What antigen it recognizes has not been identified. No base-level quality is on record; no much larger clone is a single base apart. These data come from a study of cytomegalovirus exposure and HLA in healthy donors (dated by TCRdb to between 2016 and 2019). A note on the overall study: An earlier analysis of under 600 of the donors reported approximately 300 Gb of sequence data and 100 million to 130 million unique TCR beta sequences from 150 million to 200 million T cells. About 280 gigabases of sequencing data and approximately 93 million unique TCR sequences were included in an early release covering under 650 HLA-typed donors. Of the 398 genotyped donors, about 80% fell in the genetic ancestry cluster associated with self-reported Caucasian donors. The study aimed to test whether cataloging public T cell receptors could reveal signatures of past pathogen exposure. The T cell repertoires of 666 subjects were profiled by immunosequencing and related to cytomegalovirus serostatus. Besides the first cohort of roughly 660 subjects, a separate validation cohort made up of roughly 130 different subjects was used. The study combined high-throughput TCR immunosequencing, statistical association of individual TCRs with disease status, and machine learning to predict cytomegalovirus infection status. To study patterns of TCR occurrence, a later analysis re-analyzed previously published TCR beta repertoires from 500 to 850 donors and added high-resolution HLA genotyping. Rather than using new phenotypic data, the later analysis identified candidate immune exposures from TCR beta sequences and from how often those sequences occurred across donors. To decide whether each TCR beta V gene segment behaved as functional or pseudogenic, an earlier analysis of approximately 600 of the donors relied on high-throughput TCR beta sequencing. Donor age, sex, ethnicity and CMV serostatus were collected together with the repertoire data. In a later genetic analysis, genome-wide SNP genotypes for about three fifths of the 666 donors were used, and that subset was treated as a discovery cohort. Every discovery cohort repertoire had been produced on one sequencing platform. HLA typing covered class I and class II loci at four-digit resolution. The number of donors typed differed by locus, with roughly 620-630 for A, B, C, DRB1 and DQB1, roughly 550 for DQA1, approximately 580 for DPA1, and under 490 for DPB1. About five DR-DQ haplotypes were handled as single units for association and clustering because linkage in the cohort was strong. On average, roughly 240,000 unique TCR beta nucleotide sequences were sequenced per donor among about 400 genotyped donors of the cohort, with roughly 19% of those sequences being non-productive. The investigation overall reported the following: An association between a missense DCLRE1C variant and V-gene and J-gene trimming of TCR beta chains was found in a later genetic analysis and replicated in an independent cohort. A group of highly shared sequence variants was considered likely to be a technical artifact of the sequencing pipeline. Across donors, most TCR sequences were observed very rarely, whereas some public TCRs were present in many individuals. A later analysis found that TCR association rates varied across HLA loci, with DRB1 alleles showing the most associated TCRs and HLA-C alleles the fewest. A later genetic analysis reported fewer N-insertions in productive TCRs among donors in an Asian-associated ancestry cluster than the roughly 670-donor mean. A few of the identified cytomegalovirus-associated TCR beta chains were confirmed in vitro to be specific for cytomegalovirus antigens. According to a later analysis, most CMV-associated TCR beta chains appeared to be HLA-restricted, and the HLA associations seemed to be driven largely by CMV exposure. Sequencing depth was assumed to be roughly uniform across donors in the presence/absence analyses, though that assumption may not hold. At a false discovery rate of 0.05, a later analysis linked around 17,000 TCR beta sequences to specific HLA alleles. A further reported finding was that TCR beta sequences accurately predicted the HLA-A and HLA-B alleles for most subjects in the first cohort. The study listed approximately 160 TCR beta chains as associated with cytomegalovirus. When HLA alleles, especially DR and DQ, strongly co-occurred, attributing TCR associations to individual alleles was difficult. Because the 87-base-pair reads could not distinguish some IMGT-functional V segments, including TRBV6-2 and TRBV6-3, those segments were excluded. An earlier analysis of approximately 500 of the donors showed that most TCR beta V segments appeared in productive rearrangements either about 87% or about 30% of the time, which broadly matched IMGT annotations. The authors suggested that the approach could potentially be extended to other disease states and immunological phenotypes. According to a later analysis, parvovirus B19, influenza, CMV and Epstein-Barr virus appeared linked to several top co-occurrence clusters. In a later analysis, HLA-associated TCR beta chains were found to be more clonally expanded and to have lower generation probabilities than equally common non-associated chains. Linkage disequilibrium might explain the correlated functional status among segregating V segments, but an unknown experimental factor could not be excluded. CMV serostatus was the only immune exposure information available for the cohort. The earlier analysis of 587 of the donors excluded some 15 rarely observed V segments, including chromosome 9 orphons, because counts were too low. Cytomegalovirus status was reported to be diagnosed by the classifier with high specificity and sensitivity in both the original and validation cohorts. This cohort had only TCR beta chains sequenced, and the lack of alpha or paired-chain data limited which features could be detected. Because some donors lacked HLA typing at each locus, the association tests relied only on the typed subset.

Receptor amplification or capture employed the immunoSEQ multiplex PCR assay. For the multiplex PCR, a mixture combining 60 forward primers for TCR Vbeta segments and 13 reverse primers for TCR Jbeta segments was used. The CDR3 region of rearranged TCR beta genes was amplified from genomic DNA with a multiplex PCR assay. The Illumina HiSeq System was used to sequence the amplified TCR beta libraries as 87-base-pair reads. Per the original workflow: A later analysis counted tens of millions of unique TCR beta chains across the 640 or so repertoires, and some 11 million of these chains were shared by at least two donors. Raw reads were error-corrected and collapsed into unique sequences with a nearest-neighbor algorithm that merged closely related sequences to remove PCR and sequencing errors. To assign V, D and J gene segments, CDR3 sequences were aligned to IMGT reference sequences. For a sequence to be retained, a match of at least six nucleotides was required to both a V gene segment and a J gene segment. Rearrangements were classified as productive when the CDR3 lacked stop codons and remained in frame with V and J, and all other rearrangements were classified as non-productive. CDR3 was defined according to IMGT convention as the region running from the second conserved V-encoded cysteine to the conserved J-encoded phenylalanine. In an earlier analysis of around 570 of the donors, sequences lacking an unambiguous match to a single V gene segment were excluded. In an earlier analysis of around 600 of the donors, V segments were called functional above 56.7% productive rearrangements and were called segregating when the between-donor standard deviation exceeded 5%. A statistical classification framework was developed to diagnose cytomegalovirus status using the catalog of TCR beta chain sequences. In a later analysis, V and J genes were assigned by comparing TCR nucleotide sequences against IMGT/GENE-DB human TR gene sequences. In a later analysis, CDR3 sequences and most-parsimonious VDJ recombination scenarios were assigned using the TCRdist pipeline. A later analysis defined each TCR beta chain by its CDR3 amino acid sequence plus V-gene family, and excluded reads lacking a unique V-gene family. To address suspected cross-contamination and a sequencing artifact, a later analysis removed 450 to 700 highly shared, low-generation-probability nucleotide sequences. In a later analysis, a clonal expansion index for each public chain was calculated from normalized within-repertoire ranks of inferred template counts. Generation probabilities in a later analysis came from a VDJ recombination model fitted to out-of-frame rearrangements, and those results were checked against IGoR. In a later analysis, TCR-TCR, TCR-HLA and TCR-CMV co-occurrence was scored with hypergeometric tests, and a repertoire-size bias correction was applied to TCR pairs. A later analysis estimated false discovery rates by permuting HLA or CMV assignments 20 times. A later analysis grouped co-occurring TCRs with DBSCAN, adding TCRdist sequence similarity when clustering within HLA-allele-positive subsets. Co-occurrence clustering excluded repertoires with fewer than 30,000 or more than 120,000 public chains, plus five with anomalous nucleotide sharing. Not all clones reach the TCRdb copy of this immuneACCESS table, which keeps in-frame sequences only. Checked studies attribute under half of the gap to unresolved V genes and leave the rest unexplained. V, J and clone size were drawn from that table, and D and trimming were deduced from the DNA. A total of about 170,000 clones appear in this sample, roughly 83% of them only once. The ten largest make up 2.3% of the sample.

Trimming removed 0 bases from V and 8 bases from J; the gene matches leave 9 bases unexplained. Taken from cysteine to phenylalanine, the CDR3 has 18 residues. Just the 54-base CDR3 DNA is kept, in frame starting at base 1. Based on the germline V gene, the CDR1 and CDR2 sequences are SGHDN and FVKESK. The cohort comprised several hundred healthy bone marrow donors. At the time of sampling, all cohort members were nominally healthy, though unrecorded immune exposures were likely present. The donor tested CMV seronegative, placing the donor among the 350 to 400 seronegative members of the cohort. Each donor provided a peripheral blood sample, and peripheral blood mononuclear cells were used for TCR beta sequencing. The Qiagen DNeasy Blood Extraction Kit was used to extract genomic DNA from the blood cell samples.

The sequence came from a woman aged 45-65 years in good health and CMV-seronegative. The V and J genes are TRBV14 and TRBJ2-2; TRBD2 lines up with 13 middle nucleotides. Sequenced sample: PBMCs. The DNA is as follows: TGTGCCAGCAGCCAAGACCTACTAGCGGGGGGGACGTCGGGGGAGCTGTTTTTT. It translates as CASSQDLLAGGTSGELFF.